This record covers a single TCR beta chain. Only in-frame clones appear in the TCRdb table, and some are missing; sequencing was by immunoSEQ multiplex PCR. The table records over 100,000 clones, roughly 83% of them present only once. The data stem from a study of blood T cell repertoires in COVID-19. Germline CDR1 is SGHRS and CDR2 is YFSETQ. This CDR3 is built from 16 residues. V dropped 0 bases and J dropped 0 bases, with 10 bases sitting between them. The specimen sequenced was peripheral blood. This TCR came from a woman of 80 years or more with acute or convalescent COVID-19. The chain combines TRBV5-1 with TRBJ1-3; D uncertain. The CDR3 sequence: CASSLGGSYSGNTIYF. The CDR3 DNA sequence: TGCGCCAGCAGCTTGGGCGGATCTTACTCTGGAAACACCATATATTTT.